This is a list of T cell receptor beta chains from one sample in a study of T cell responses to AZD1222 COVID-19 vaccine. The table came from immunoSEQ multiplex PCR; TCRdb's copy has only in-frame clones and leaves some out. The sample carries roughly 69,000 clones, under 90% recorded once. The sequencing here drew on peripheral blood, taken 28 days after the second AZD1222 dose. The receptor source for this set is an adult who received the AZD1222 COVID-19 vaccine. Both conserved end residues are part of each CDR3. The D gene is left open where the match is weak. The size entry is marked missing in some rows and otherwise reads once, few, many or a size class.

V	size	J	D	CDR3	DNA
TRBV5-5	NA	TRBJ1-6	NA	CASSFETQYNSPLHF	TGTGCCAGCAGCTTTGAGACACAATATAATTCACCCCTCCACTTT
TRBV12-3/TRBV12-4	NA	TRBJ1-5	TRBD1	CASTGQVNQPQHF	TGTGCCAGCACCGGACAGGTCAATCAGCCCCAGCATTTT
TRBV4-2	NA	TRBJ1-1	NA	CASSQGQGNTEAFF	TGTGCCAGCAGCCAAGGGCAGGGGAACACTGAAGCTTTCTTT
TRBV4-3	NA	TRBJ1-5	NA	CASSQGRGGQPQHF	TGCGCCAGCAGCCAAGGTCGTGGTGGGCAGCCCCAGCATTTT
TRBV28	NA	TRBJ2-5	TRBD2	CASSRSGGLFGTQYF	TGTGCCAGCAGCCGTAGCGGGGGCCTCTTTGGGACCCAGTACTTC
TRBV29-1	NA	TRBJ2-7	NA	CSVITGLFHEQYF	TGCAGCGTTATCACAGGGCTTTTCCACGAGCAGTACTTC
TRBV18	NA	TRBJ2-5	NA	CASSQGQETQYF	TGTGCCAGCTCTCAAGGGCAAGAGACCCAGTACTTC
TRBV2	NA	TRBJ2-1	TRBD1	CASSEAAGGYYNEQFF	TGTGCCAGCAGTGAAGCTGCAGGGGGATACTACAATGAGCAGTTCTTC
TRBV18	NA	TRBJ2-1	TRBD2	CASSQAGFSYNEQFF	TGTGCCAGCTCGCAAGCGGGGTTCTCCTACAATGAGCAGTTCTTC
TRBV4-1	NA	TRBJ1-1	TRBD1	CASSRRAGTETYTEAFF	TGCGCCAGCAGCCGACGGGCGGGGACAGAAACATACACTGAAGCTTTCTTT
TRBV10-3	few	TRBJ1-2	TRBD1	CAISDRTGTGGYTF	TGTGCCATCAGTGATAGGACAGGGACGGGTGGCTACACCTTC
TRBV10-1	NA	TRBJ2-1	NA	CASSEGGRREQFF	TGCGCCAGCAGTGAGGGGGGGCGGCGTGAGCAGTTCTTC
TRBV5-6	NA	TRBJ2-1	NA	CASSLGVYEQFF	TGTGCCAGCAGCCTAGGGGTTTATGAGCAGTTCTTC
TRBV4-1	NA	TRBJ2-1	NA	CASSLRKDWANEQFF	TGCGCCAGCAGCCTAAGGAAAGATTGGGCCAATGAGCAGTTCTTC
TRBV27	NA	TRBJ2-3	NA	CASSLWASTDTQYF	TGTGCCAGCAGTTTATGGGCCAGCACAGATACGCAGTATTTT
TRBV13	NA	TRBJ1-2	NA	CASSEAGGTNYGYTF	TGTGCCAGCAGTGAGGCAGGAGGGACCAACTATGGCTACACCTTC
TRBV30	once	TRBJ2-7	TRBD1	CAWTGTGAYEQYF	TGTGCCTGGACCGGGACAGGAGCCTACGAGCAGTACTTC
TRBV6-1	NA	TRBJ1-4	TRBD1	CASSDRDRTNEKLFF	TGTGCCAGCAGTGACCGGGACAGGACAAATGAAAAACTGTTTTTT
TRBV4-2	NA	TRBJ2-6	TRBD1	CASSPPGTGGDIYSGANVLTF	TGTGCCAGCAGCCCCCCGGGGACAGGGGGCGATATCTACTCTGGGGCCAACGTCCTGACTTTC
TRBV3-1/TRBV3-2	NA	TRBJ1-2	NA	CASSGRTYGYTF	TGTGCCAGCAGCGGACGGACCTATGGCTACACCTTC
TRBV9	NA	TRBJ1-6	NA	CASSGYLNSPLHF	TGTGCCAGCAGCGGTTACCTTAATTCACCCCTCCACTTT
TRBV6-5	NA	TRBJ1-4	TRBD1	CASSYMDRGPNEKLFF	TGTGCCAGCAGTTACATGGACAGGGGCCCGAATGAAAAACTGTTTTTT
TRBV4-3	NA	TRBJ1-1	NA	CASSQDSPGRTEAFF	TGCGCCAGCAGCCAAGATTCCCCAGGCCGCACTGAAGCTTTCTTT
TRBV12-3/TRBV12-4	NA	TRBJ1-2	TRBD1	CASRTGTEPSYTF	TGTGCCAGCAGGACCGGGACAGAACCATCCTACACCTTC
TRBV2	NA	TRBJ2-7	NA	CASVGSRAGPYEQYF	TGTGCCAGCGTCGGGTCCCGTGCTGGTCCCTACGAGCAGTACTTC
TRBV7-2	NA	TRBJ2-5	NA	CASSPVRGLQETQYF	TGTGCCAGCAGCCCAGTCCGGGGACTTCAAGAGACCCAGTACTTC
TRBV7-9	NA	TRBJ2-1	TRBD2	CASSFNPTSGYYNEQFF	TGTGCCAGCAGCTTTAATCCGACTAGCGGATACTACAATGAGCAGTTCTTC
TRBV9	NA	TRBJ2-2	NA	CASSQRWATGELFF	TGTGCCAGCAGCCAGAGGTGGGCTACCGGGGAGCTGTTTTTT
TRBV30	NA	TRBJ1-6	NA	CAWTEGIQIPLHF	TGTGCCTGGACCGAAGGGATCCAAATACCCCTCCACTTT
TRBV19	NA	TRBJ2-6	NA	CASSPWGRDHSGANVLTF	TGTGCCAGTAGTCCATGGGGCAGGGACCACTCTGGGGCCAACGTCCTGACTTTC
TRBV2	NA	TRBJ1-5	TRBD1	CASSADRGSQPQHF	TGTGCCAGCAGTGCTGACAGGGGTAGTCAGCCCCAGCATTTT
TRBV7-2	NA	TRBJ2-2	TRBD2	CASSSGLAVTGELFF	TGTGCCAGCAGCTCAGGACTAGCGGTCACCGGGGAGCTGTTTTTT
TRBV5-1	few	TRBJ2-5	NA	CASSLNLETQYF	TGCGCCAGCAGCTTGAATTTAGAGACCCAGTACTTC
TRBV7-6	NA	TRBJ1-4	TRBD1	CASSWDSSNEKLFF	TGTGCCAGCAGCTGGGACAGTTCAAATGAAAAACTGTTTTTT
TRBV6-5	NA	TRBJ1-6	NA	CASSYVGGQGNSPLHF	TGTGCCAGCAGTTACGTAGGGGGGCAGGGAAATTCACCCCTCCACTTT
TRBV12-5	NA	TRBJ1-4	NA	CASGLDQMEGKLFF	TGTGCTAGTGGCTTGGACCAGATGGAGGGAAAACTGTTTTTT
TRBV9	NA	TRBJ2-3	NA	CASSGGFRGSDTQYF	TGTGCCAGCAGCGGCGGCTTTCGGGGCTCAGATACGCAGTATTTT
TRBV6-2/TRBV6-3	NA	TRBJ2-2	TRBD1	CASSPYLGQGNTGELFF	TGTGCCAGCAGCCCTTACCTCGGACAGGGAAACACCGGGGAGCTGTTTTTT
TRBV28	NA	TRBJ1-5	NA	CASSRTDLGISAQHF	TGTGCCAGCAGCCGGACAGACCTTGGGATATCAGCCCAGCATTTT
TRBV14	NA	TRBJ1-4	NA	CASSRNRGGEKLFF	TGTGCCAGCAGCCGGAATAGGGGGGGTGAAAAACTGTTTTTT
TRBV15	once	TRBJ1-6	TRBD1	CATSRDGQGDLPLHF	TGTGCCACCAGCAGAGATGGGCAGGGGGATTTGCCCCTCCACTTT
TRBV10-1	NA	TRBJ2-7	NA	CASSEGANYEQYF	TGCGCCAGCAGTGAAGGGGCAAACTACGAGCAGTACTTC
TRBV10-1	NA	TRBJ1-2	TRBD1	CASSGQGGYTF	TGCGCCAGCAGCGGACAGGGAGGCTACACCTTC
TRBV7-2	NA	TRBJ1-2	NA	CASSPNRNYGYTF	TGTGCCAGCAGCCCAAATCGGAACTATGGCTACACCTTC
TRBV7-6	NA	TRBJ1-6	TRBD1	CASSPGTGGNSPLHF	TGTGCCAGCAGCCCCGGGACAGGGGGGAATTCACCCCTCCACTTT
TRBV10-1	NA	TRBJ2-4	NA	CASSESSLAKNIQYF	TGCGCCAGCAGTGAGTCAAGTCTAGCCAAAAACATTCAGTACTTC
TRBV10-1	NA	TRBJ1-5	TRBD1	CASTRIRGRNQPQHF	TGCGCCAGCACCCGAATCAGGGGGCGCAATCAGCCCCAGCATTTT
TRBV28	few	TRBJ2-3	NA	CASSLSPWDTQYF	TGTGCCAGCAGTTTATCCCCCTGGGATACGCAGTATTTT
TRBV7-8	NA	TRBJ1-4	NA	CASSLGYGGKLFF	TGTGCCAGCAGCTTAGGATATGGCGGGAAACTGTTTTTT
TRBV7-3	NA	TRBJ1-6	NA	CASSSRPDSPLHF	TGTGCCAGCAGCTCCCGACCGGATTCACCCCTCCACTTT
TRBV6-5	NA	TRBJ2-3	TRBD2	CASRRGLASTTQYF	TGTGCCAGCAGGCGGGGACTAGCGAGTACTACGCAGTATTTT
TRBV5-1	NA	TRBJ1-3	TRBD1	CASSRAGTDGNTIYF	TGCGCCAGCAGCCGAGCCGGGACAGATGGAAACACCATATATTTT
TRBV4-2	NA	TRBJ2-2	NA	CASSLQSGELFF	TGTGCCAGCAGCCTGCAGTCCGGGGAGCTGTTTTTT
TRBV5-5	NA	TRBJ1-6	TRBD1	CASSPGTDKNSPLHF	TGTGCCAGCAGCCCCGGGACAGATAAGAATTCACCCCTCCACTTT
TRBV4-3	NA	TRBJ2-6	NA	CASSGVFSGANVLTF	TGCGCCAGCAGCGGGGTTTTCTCTGGGGCCAACGTCCTGACTTTC
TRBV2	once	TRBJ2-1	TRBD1	CASLRDRGRDEQFF	TGTGCCAGCCTCCGGGACAGGGGGCGGGATGAGCAGTTCTTC
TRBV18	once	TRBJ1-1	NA	CASSLQSGGSEAFF	TGTGCCAGCTCACTTCAATCGGGCGGGTCTGAAGCTTTCTTT